These 6 T cell receptor beta chains came from one sample sequenced in a study of T cells in Graves' hyperthyroidism and ophthalmopathy. The investigators amplified TCR beta CDR3 regions from RNA transcripts. Initially, a first-round RT-PCR of the TCR CDR3 employed the HTBI primer set. TCRdb passed the multiplex PCR reads through MiXCR, listing each CDR3 protein once. This table has about 610,000 distinct CDR3 sequences, roughly 15% appearing once. The specimen was blood. All receptors derive from a woman aged 40 to 55 with Graves' ophthalmopathy.

The V call is TRBV28, the J call TRBJ2-5, with 8 bases lining up with TRBD1. The CDR3 is made up of 14 amino acids. CDR1 and CDR2 (germline): MDHEN, SYDVKM. J lost 5 bases, V lost 5 bases, and 7 bases had no gene match. This chain's CDR3 is CASSKTGVRETQYF. For the CDR3, the DNA is TGTGCCAGCAGTAAGACAGGGGTTCGTGAGACCCAGTACTTC.

This clonotype appeared many times. The V call is TRBV28, the J call TRBJ2-7, with 9 bases lining up with TRBD1. This CDR3 spans 15 amino acids. V shed 6 bases, J shed 0 bases, and the junction held 6 bases outside the gene matches. Germline loops: CDR1 MDHEN, CDR2 SYDVKM. CDR3 DNA: TGTGCCAGCAGCGTCCGGGACAGGGCCTCCTACGAGCAGTACTTC. This encodes CASSVRDRASYEQYF.

This clonotype has only a few counts. The CDR3 nucleotides are TGTGCCGGCGGCGAGCAGTACTTC. It translates to CAGGEQYF. This chain links TRBV24-1 with TRBJ2-7; D is uncertain. V was clipped by 12 bases and J by 6 bases, with 5 bases between them. Germline CDR1 and CDR2: KGHDR and SFDVKD. CDR3 length: 8 amino acids.

This clonotype was counted at least ten times. CDR3 protein: CAISSGTSGSYSYEQYF. The CDR3 coding sequence is TGTGCCATCAGTTCCGGGACTAGCGGGTCCTACTCCTACGAGCAGTACTTC. The chain uses TRBV10-3 and TRBJ2-7; 12 bases are shared with TRBD2. V shed 5 bases and J 0 bases; nucleotides not matched to a gene: 8. The CDR3 totals 17 residues. CDR1 ENHRY and CDR2 SYGVKD come from the germline V gene.

This clonotype occurred a few times. The rearrangement links TRBV28 to TRBJ1-2; 8 positions match TRBD1. V lost 5 bases, J lost 5 bases, and 10 bases stayed unmatched. CDR1 is MDHEN and CDR2 is SYDVKM in the germline V gene. The CDR3 is made up of 15 amino acids. CDR3 loop: CASSPIKTGVYGYTF. CDR3 sequence (DNA): TGTGCCAGCAGTCCCATCAAGACAGGGGTTTATGGCTACACCTTC.

This clonotype was found many times. The chain couples TRBV12-3 or TRBV12-4 to TRBJ1-1; D is perhaps TRBD1 (5 bases). This CDR3 has 15 amino acids. Trimming took off 3 bases at V and 0 bases at J, with 11 bases between the two ends. The DNA of the CDR3 is TGTGCCAGCAGTTTTGACAGCACCATGAACACTGAAGCTTTCTTT. Translating gives CASSFDSTMNTEAFF.